A selection of T cell receptor beta chains follows, all from one sample in a study of T cells after yellow fever vaccination. Each CDR3 protein is one row after TCRdb ran MiXCR on the 5' RACE reads. There are 350,000 to 450,000 distinct CDR3 sequences in the sample; 6.2% occur only once, and 14% to 15% lies in the top ten. Source: PBMCs, taken 5 days after the yellow fever booster vaccination. The origin of the receptors is a man younger than 40 who received the YFV17D yellow fever vaccine. The CDR3 runs from the conserved cysteine through the conserved F or W. A D gene is named only where the DNA matches it firmly. Clone size is stated in some rows and not others, as once, few, many or a class when expanded.

clone_size j_call v_call d_call cdr3_nt cdr3_aa
NA TRBJ2-7 TRBV5-1 TRBD2 TGCGCCAGCAGCTTGCGAATTAGCGGGAGAGCCGAGCAGTACTTC CASSLRISGRAEQYF
NA TRBJ1-2 TRBV2 TRBD1 TGTGCCAGCACTAAACTAGGGGGCAGTAACCCTGGCTACACCTTC CASTKLGGSNPGYTF
NA TRBJ2-3 TRBV4-3 NA TGCGCCAGCAGCCGGGGCGCAGGGACCCGGGGCACAGATACGCAGTATTTT CASSRGAGTRGTDTQYF
many TRBJ2-7 TRBV25-1 NA TGTGCCAGCAGTGAACGGGACGGGCTGAGTGACGAGCAGTACTTC CASSERDGLSDEQYF
NA TRBJ1-5 TRBV20-1 TRBD1 TGCAGTCCGGGACAGATTTATCAGCCCCAGCATTTT CSPGQIYQPQHF
many TRBJ2-2 TRBV4-3 NA TGCGCCAGCAGCCAAGAACCGGGGCCTTACACCGGGGAGCTGTTTTTT CASSQEPGPYTGELFF
many TRBJ2-7 TRBV25-1 NA TGTGCCAGCCGTAGGGGATACGAGCAGTACTTC CASRRGYEQYF
many TRBJ1-2 TRBV7-9 NA TGTGCCAGCAGCCGCACTGACAGGCATTATGGCTACACCTTC CASSRTDRHYGYTF
NA TRBJ2-7 TRBV18 NA TGTGCCAGCTCACCACCGGTCGGGTCTAGAATGATTGAGCAGTACTTC CASSPPVGSRMIEQYF
few TRBJ2-5 TRBV5-6 TRBD2 TGTGCCAGCAGTGGGGAACTAGCGGGAGGGCCGGTGTGGGAGACCCAGTACTTC CASSGELAGGPVWETQYF
few TRBJ2-1 TRBV5-4 TRBD2 TGTGCCAGCAGCTCCGGGACTAGACCCTATGAGCAGTTCTTC CASSSGTRPYEQFF
NA TRBJ2-3 TRBV20-1 TRBD1 TGCAGTGCTACCGGGACAGAGACCACAGATACGCAGTATTTT CSATGTETTDTQYF
many TRBJ1-1 TRBV20-1 NA TGCAGTGCTAGAGAGGAAGCTTTCTTT CSAREEAFF
many TRBJ1-6 TRBV5-1 NA TGCGCCAGCAGCTTGGGAGCGGCGGCACCCCTCCACTTT CASSLGAAAPLHF
many TRBJ1-2 TRBV4-3 NA TGCGCCAGCAGCCAAGATCTGGGCCCGAACTATGGCTACACCTTC CASSQDLGPNYGYTF
many TRBJ1-3 TRBV6-5 NA TGTGCCAGCAGTTACACCCCCTCTGGAAACACCATATATTTT CASSYTPSGNTIYF
few TRBJ2-7 TRBV7-2 NA TGTGCCAGCAGCTTCGCAGGGGTCCCCTACGAGCAGTACTTC CASSFAGVPYEQYF
few TRBJ1-1 TRBV7-2 NA TGTGCCAGCAGCAAACAGGGAGGGGGCACTGAAGCTTTCTTT CASSKQGGGTEAFF
NA TRBJ2-2 TRBV20-1 TRBD1 TGCAGTGCTATCCATCCGGGACAGGCGAACACCGGGGAGCTGTTTTTT CSAIHPGQANTGELFF
few TRBJ1-5 TRBV10-2 NA TGCGCCAGCATGGATCAGGGCCGCCAGCCCCAGCATTTT CASMDQGRQPQHF
many TRBJ2-7 TRBV20-1 TRBD2 TGCAGTGCTTCCAGGACTAGCGGGGTCTACGAGCAGTACTTC CSASRTSGVYEQYF
few TRBJ2-3 TRBV4-3 NA TGCGCCAGCAGCCAAGGGCAGGACTCCCCGTGGAGAGATACGCAGTATTTT CASSQGQDSPWRDTQYF
NA TRBJ2-7 TRBV10-3 TRBD2 TGTGCCATCAGTCCCCCCCCGCGAAGCGGGAGTCCCCACGAGCAGTACTTC CAISPPPRSGSPHEQYF
few TRBJ2-2 TRBV10-3 TRBD1 TGTGCCATCGGACAGGGAGATAATTCGGGCACCGGGGAGCTGTTTTTT CAIGQGDNSGTGELFF
few TRBJ2-5 TRBV7-9 NA TGTGCCAGCAGCTTGGGGCTGATGGCGGGGGAGACCCAGTACTTC CASSLGLMAGETQYF
many TRBJ2-1 TRBV21-1 NA TGTGCCATCAGATGCCGGAGGACTAGCGGATACAATGAGCAGTTCTTC CAIRCRRTSGYNEQFF
few TRBJ2-1 TRBV4-3 NA TGCGCCAGCAGCTCCCATAGGGGCCCCAGCGATGAGCAGTTCTTC CASSSHRGPSDEQFF
few TRBJ2-2 TRBV4-3 NA TGCGCCAGCAGCCAAGAACTGGGGGCCCACGGGGAGCTGTTTTTT CASSQELGAHGELFF
NA TRBJ2-7 TRBV7-2 NA TGTGCCAGCAGCCGCCGGGAGACTAATTACGAGCAGTACTTC CASSRRETNYEQYF
many TRBJ2-1 TRBV5-5 TRBD2 TGTGCCAGCAGTTCCGGGACTAGCGGGAGATACAATGAGCAGTTCTTC CASSSGTSGRYNEQFF
many TRBJ2-1 TRBV9 NA TGTGCCAGCAGCGTAGACGGGGGATCGTCCTACAATGAGCAGTTCTTC CASSVDGGSSYNEQFF
many TRBJ2-3 TRBV7-9 TRBD2 TGTGCCAGCAGCCTTACTAGCGGCAGGGCAGATACGCAGTATTTT CASSLTSGRADTQYF
few TRBJ2-1 TRBV28 TRBD2 TGTGCCAGCAGGGGGGACGGGGGACTAAGCAATGAGCAGTTCTTC CASRGDGGLSNEQFF
NA TRBJ2-5 TRBV7-9 NA TGTGCCAGCAGCTTAATGGCAGGTAGAGAGACCCAGTACTTC CASSLMAGRETQYF
NA TRBJ2-6 TRBV12-3/TRBV12-4 NA TGTGCCAGCAGTCCCTCCCCGCCCGCTCAGGGCTCTGGGGCCAACGTCCTGACTTTC CASSPSPPAQGSGANVLTF
few TRBJ2-5 TRBV10-3 NA TGTGCCATCAGTGACCCTCAGGGGCCAAAAGAGACCCAGTACTTC CAISDPQGPKETQYF
many TRBJ2-3 TRBV5-1 TRBD2 TGCGCCAGCAGCGCGGGACTAGCGGGAGCGATAGATACGCAGTATTTT CASSAGLAGAIDTQYF
NA TRBJ2-7 TRBV7-9 NA TGTGCCAGCAGCGTAGAGGTCGGACTCGAGCAGTACTTC CASSVEVGLEQYF
few TRBJ2-7 TRBV20-1 NA TGCAGTGCTATCTCCGGGCAACTCTACGAGCAGTACTTC CSAISGQLYEQYF
many TRBJ2-7 TRBV21-1 NA TGTGCCAGCGGTCGGAAAGACAGGGGGCCATGCGAGCAGTACTTC CASGRKDRGPCEQYF
few TRBJ1-5 TRBV18 NA TGTGCCAGCTCACCTGGGAGGGGCGATCAGCCCCAGCATTTT CASSPGRGDQPQHF
NA TRBJ1-1 TRBV5-1 NA TGCGCCAGCAGCTTAGGTGGTTGGGATCTGAACACTGAAGCTTTCTTT CASSLGGWDLNTEAFF
many TRBJ2-7 TRBV10-1 NA TGCGCCAGCAGTGAGTCGGCAGGGCCTAACTACGAGCAGTACTTC CASSESAGPNYEQYF
many TRBJ2-1 TRBV9 NA TGTGCCAGCAGCGTAATCCCGGACATTAGCTCCTACAATGAGCAGTTCTTC CASSVIPDISSYNEQFF
NA TRBJ2-2 TRBV24-1 TRBD2 TGTGCCACCAGTGATTTTGTGCGGGAGGCGAACACCGGGGAGCTGTTTTTT CATSDFVREANTGELFF
NA TRBJ2-7 TRBV5-1 NA TGCGCCAGCAGCTTGGAGGTTAAGGGGGCCTACGAGCAGTACTTC CASSLEVKGAYEQYF
NA TRBJ2-7 TRBV5-1 TRBD2 TGCGCCAGCAGCTTGGCGTCGGGAGGGTTTTACGAGCAGTACTTC CASSLASGGFYEQYF
few TRBJ2-5 TRBV10-1 TRBD1 TGCGCCAGCAGTGACCCAGGGGGTGACGAGACCCAGTACTTC CASSDPGGDETQYF
NA TRBJ2-3 TRBV4-3 TRBD1 TGCGCCAGCAGCCAGTCCCCAGGGGGCCTCGCAGATACGCAGTATTTT CASSQSPGGLADTQYF
few TRBJ2-1 TRBV11-2 NA TGTGCCAGCAGCTTAGTGGCGGGTCGAAGCTCCTACAATGAGCAGTTCTTC CASSLVAGRSSYNEQFF
many TRBJ2-3 TRBV7-9 NA TGTGCCAGCAGCTTACTAACGGGCACAGATACGCAGTATTTT CASSLLTGTDTQYF